A single T cell receptor (beta chain) is shown here with its context. Generated by immunoSEQ multiplex PCR, the TCRdb table keeps only in-frame clones and is missing some. Of 240,000 or so clones listed, roughly 90% are singletons. The record originates from a study of Ad26.COV2.S vaccination and SARS-CoV-2 variants. Noted treatment: around 19 received Ad26.COV2.S at low or high dose, single or two shots; a few received placebo; per-sample allocation not given. Sampling happened 63 days after the first vaccine or placebo injection. The CDR3 has 16 amino acids. Per the germline V gene, CDR1 is SGHTA and CDR2 is FQGNSA. V lost 1 base to trimming and J lost 0 bases, with 9 bases between them.

Sample: peripheral blood, taken in a trial of Ad26.COV2.S vaccine versus placebo. The V and J genes are TRBV7-2 and TRBJ2-2; a weak D match, TRBD2 (6 bases). This TCR derives from a person between 18 and 60 years old who received the Ad26.COV2.S COVID-19 vaccine or a placebo. CDR3 DNA: TGTGCCAGCAGCTTAGTTGGGGGGTCGAACACCGGGGAGCTGTTTTTT. Translating it yields CASSLVGGSNTGELFF. Filled out from reference TRBV7-2 and TRBJ2-2, the complete variable domain reads GAGVSQSPSNKVTEKGKDVELRCDPISGHTALYWYRQSLGQGLEFLIYFQGNSAPDKSGLPSDRFSAERTGGSVSTLTIQRTQQEDSAVYLCASSLVGGSNTGELFFGEGSRLTVL.